This TCR beta chain was recorded in a study of cytomegalovirus exposure and HLA in healthy donors. Study-wide points: Associated with cytomegalovirus, according to the listing, were around 170 TCR beta chains. Presence/absence analyses supposed approximately even sequencing depth among donors.

For this clone: Its antigen is not identified.

PCR was performed using 60 Vbeta and 13 Jbeta primers. Original processing notes: Approximately 86 million unique TCR beta chains, roughly 12 million shared, were counted in a later analysis. This table comes from immunoSEQ multiplex PCR, and its TCRdb copy is limited to in-frame clones, with some not included. The V and J calls and clone size were taken over from that table, and D and trimming were inferred from the DNA. The sample lists 130,000 to 150,000 clones, 72% occurring once. This CDR3 region has 13 residues. Trimming took 6 bases from V and 3 from J; bases not matched to a gene: 4. Germline values: CDR1 MNHEY, CDR2 SVGAGI.

The specimen sequenced was PBMCs. The chain is built from TRBV6-5 and TRBJ1-2, with 7 bases aligning to TRBD1. This sequence was found in a man between 40 and 49 years old in good health and CMV-seronegative. The CDR3 here is CASSRDRDYGYTF. The CDR3 DNA follows: TGTGCCAGCAGCCGTGACAGGGACTATGGCTACACCTTC.